These T cell receptor beta chains were read from a single sample in a study of T-cell memory formation after mild COVID-19. Each CDR3 protein gets one entry after TCRdb re-called the 5' RACE reads with MiXCR. The sample contains fewer than 250,000 distinct CDR3 sequences, around 30% of which appear only once. Sequencing was performed on PBMCs or a T cell subset sorted from them (not recorded which). These receptors originate from an adult woman who had mild COVID-19 (a few samples of this study predate the infection). Cell type and time point are not known. Each CDR3 is given with its conserved first and last residue. Fields, in order: clone size, V gene, J gene, D gene, CDR3 DNA, CDR3 protein. A D gene is named only where the DNA matches it firmly. Expanded clones get a size class; other rows say once, few or many, or leave the size out.

clone size: .
V gene: TRBV30
J gene: TRBJ2-3
D gene: .
CDR3 DNA: TGTGCCTGGAGTGTGCAGGCGTTCTCGGATACGCAGTATTTT
CDR3 protein: CAWSVQAFSDTQYF

clone size: .
V gene: TRBV6-1
J gene: TRBJ1-6
D gene: .
CDR3 DNA: TGTGCCAGCAGCTTTCGGGAGGCGCTGGGGTCACCCCTCCACTTT
CDR3 protein: CASSFREALGSPLHF

clone size: .
V gene: TRBV5-1
J gene: TRBJ2-3
D gene: TRBD1
CDR3 DNA: TGCGCCAGCAGCTTGAGTGGACAGGGATACACAGATACGCAGTATTTT
CDR3 protein: CASSLSGQGYTDTQYF

clone size: many
V gene: TRBV4-2
J gene: TRBJ1-1
D gene: .
CDR3 DNA: TGTGCCAGCAGCCAAGATAATACGAATTTGAACACTGAAGCTTTCTTT
CDR3 protein: CASSQDNTNLNTEAFF

clone size: few
V gene: TRBV5-6
J gene: TRBJ1-2
D gene: .
CDR3 DNA: TGTGCCAGCAGCTTTGATGACTTCTATGGCTACACCTTC
CDR3 protein: CASSFDDFYGYTF

clone size: few
V gene: TRBV18
J gene: TRBJ2-3
D gene: .
CDR3 DNA: TGTGCCAGCTCACCGGCGGACGTCAGAGATACGCAGTATTTT
CDR3 protein: CASSPADVRDTQYF

clone size: .
V gene: TRBV6-1
J gene: TRBJ2-5
D gene: .
CDR3 DNA: TGTGCCAGCAGTGAACTCCGGGACTCCCGGTTC
CDR3 protein: CASSELRDSRF

clone size: .
V gene: TRBV24-1
J gene: TRBJ2-3
D gene: TRBD1
CDR3 DNA: TGTGCCACCAGTGATTTGGCAGGGGGCGCAGGTACAGATACGCAGTATTTT
CDR3 protein: CATSDLAGGAGTDTQYF

clone size: few
V gene: TRBV24-1
J gene: TRBJ2-1
D gene: TRBD2
CDR3 DNA: TGTGCCACCAGTGATCCGGAAGCGGGGGGCTCCTACAATGAGCAGTTCTTC
CDR3 protein: CATSDPEAGGSYNEQFF

clone size: few
V gene: TRBV7-2
J gene: TRBJ2-1
D gene: TRBD2
CDR3 DNA: TGTGCCAGCAGCATCATTCTAGCGGGAGGGCCTCATGAGCAGTTCTTC
CDR3 protein: CASSIILAGGPHEQFF

clone size: .
V gene: TRBV29-1
J gene: TRBJ2-2
D gene: TRBD2
CDR3 DNA: TGCAGCGTTGTCTGGGGGGGCGGGGAGCTGTTTTTT
CDR3 protein: CSVVWGGGELFF

clone size: many
V gene: TRBV10-3
J gene: TRBJ1-1
D gene: .
CDR3 DNA: TGTGCCATCAGGGGGCCGGGCCGGAACACTGAAGCTTTCTTT
CDR3 protein: CAIRGPGRNTEAFF

clone size: .
V gene: TRBV7-8
J gene: TRBJ1-5
D gene: .
CDR3 DNA: TGTGCCAGCAGCTTTCTGGACGGGTATAGCAATCAGCCCCAGCATTTT
CDR3 protein: CASSFLDGYSNQPQHF

clone size: .
V gene: TRBV30
J gene: TRBJ1-5
D gene: .
CDR3 DNA: TGTGCCTGGAGTGACACAGGAGTAGGGGTGCCCCAGCATTTT
CDR3 protein: CAWSDTGVGVPQHF

clone size: .
V gene: TRBV5-5
J gene: TRBJ2-5
D gene: .
CDR3 DNA: TGTGCCAGCAGCTTTCGACAGGCCGAGGGGACCCAGTACTTC
CDR3 protein: CASSFRQAEGTQYF

clone size: .
V gene: TRBV4-1
J gene: TRBJ2-7
D gene: TRBD2
CDR3 DNA: TGCGCCAGCAGCCAACGCGGGGGATCGGGGTCCGAGCAGTACTTC
CDR3 protein: CASSQRGGSGSEQYF

clone size: few
V gene: TRBV3-1
J gene: TRBJ1-2
D gene: .
CDR3 DNA: TGTGCCAGCAGCCAAAGATCCTTGCAGGCGTTATATGGCTACACCTTC
CDR3 protein: CASSQRSLQALYGYTF

clone size: .
V gene: TRBV20-1
J gene: TRBJ2-1
D gene: .
CDR3 DNA: TGCAGTGTGGAACCCTACAATGAGCAGTTCTTC
CDR3 protein: CSVEPYNEQFF

clone size: few
V gene: TRBV7-3
J gene: TRBJ2-7
D gene: .
CDR3 DNA: TGTGCCAGCAGCTTATACGGCGGAGAATCCTACGAGCAGTACTTC
CDR3 protein: CASSLYGGESYEQYF

clone size: few
V gene: TRBV7-2
J gene: TRBJ1-1
D gene: .
CDR3 DNA: TGTGCCTCGGGGGGGCAGCTGAACACTGAAGCTTTCTTT
CDR3 protein: CASGGQLNTEAFF

clone size: .
V gene: TRBV5-1
J gene: TRBJ2-1
D gene: .
CDR3 DNA: TGCGCCAGCAGCTGGACGACAGGATCCTCCTACAATGAGCAGTTCTTC
CDR3 protein: CASSWTTGSSYNEQFF

clone size: .
V gene: TRBV15
J gene: TRBJ1-1
D gene: .
CDR3 DNA: TGTGCCACCAGCAGAGGAAGAAGCGGGGGACCTGAAGCTTTCTTT
CDR3 protein: CATSRGRSGGPEAFF

clone size: few
V gene: TRBV6-2/TRBV6-3
J gene: TRBJ1-5
D gene: .
CDR3 DNA: TGTGCCAGCAGTTACACAGTCCGGGGCAATCAGCCCCAGCATTTT
CDR3 protein: CASSYTVRGNQPQHF

clone size: .
V gene: TRBV7-9
J gene: TRBJ2-1
D gene: TRBD2
CDR3 DNA: TGTGCCAGCAGCTTCAGGAGCGGGGGCGATAATGAGCAGTTCTTC
CDR3 protein: CASSFRSGGDNEQFF

clone size: .
V gene: TRBV6-5
J gene: TRBJ2-7
D gene: TRBD2
CDR3 DNA: TGTGCCAGCAGTTACTCCGCGGGGGTTGTCTACGAGCAGTACTTC
CDR3 protein: CASSYSAGVVYEQYF

clone size: .
V gene: TRBV5-1
J gene: TRBJ2-7
D gene: .
CDR3 DNA: TGCGCCAGCAGCGTCACAGGCGACCTATCCTACGAGCAGTACTTC
CDR3 protein: CASSVTGDLSYEQYF

clone size: few
V gene: TRBV7-2
J gene: TRBJ2-1
D gene: .
CDR3 DNA: TGTGCCAGCAGCTTAGTTTTCGGAAATGAGCAGTTCTTC
CDR3 protein: CASSLVFGNEQFF

clone size: .
V gene: TRBV27
J gene: TRBJ2-2
D gene: TRBD2
CDR3 DNA: TGTGCCAGCAGTCCGCTAGCGGGAGGTAGCACCGGGGAGCTGTTTTTT
CDR3 protein: CASSPLAGGSTGELFF

clone size: .
V gene: TRBV7-2
J gene: TRBJ1-1
D gene: .
CDR3 DNA: TGTGCCAGCAGCCGGGGGGCGCCGACTGAAGCTTTCTTT
CDR3 protein: CASSRGAPTEAFF